The 21 T cell receptor beta chains given below trace back to one sample, sequenced in a study of CD8 T cells in ankylosing spondylitis. TCRdb re-analysed the 5' RACE reads in MiXCR, keeping a single row per CDR3 protein. Among more than 10,000 distinct CDR3 sequences listed, 2.5% to 3% were seen once. The specimen was blood, either unsorted or a sorted T cell fraction (not recorded which). The receptors originated from a male donor with ankylosing spondylitis or in good health (not recorded which).

This clonotype rates as medium-sized. The rearrangement uses TRBV9 and TRBJ1-2; D is possibly TRBD1 (5 bases). The CDR3 covers 13 residues. The germline gives CDR1 SGDLS, CDR2 YYNGEE. Trimming took 0 bases from V and 8 from J, leaving 11 bases between them. This CDR3 is CASSVEGVGGYTF. CDR3 DNA sequence: TGTGCCAGCAGCGTAGAAGGGGTAGGGGGCTACACCTTC.

This clonotype is deemed medium-sized (0.01 to 0.1%). This chain uses TRBV9 with TRBJ2-1, with a tentative D call TRBD2 (6 bases). The CDR3 sequence is 15 residues long. V lost 4 bases and J lost 10, with 21 bases in between. CDR1 SGDLS and CDR2 YYNGEE come from the germline V gene. The DNA for the CDR3 is TGTGCCAGCAGCCCGACTAGTAGTGGCCCACAAGAGCAGTTCTTC. Translation gives CASSPTSSGPQEQFF.

Remarks on this clonotype: Just one base apart from a much larger clone, this may be a read error. This chain uses TRBV9 with TRBJ1-4; D ambiguous. The CDR3 is made up of 15 amino acids. Germline V gives CDR1 SGDLS, CDR2 YYNGEE. In DNA form, the CDR3 reads TGTGCCAGCGGCGTAGACCCGGCTTCGGGTGGAAAACTGTTTTTT. Amino acid sequence: CASGVDPASGGKLFF. Full variable domain (rest looked up from reference TRBV9 and TRBJ1-4): DSGVTQTPKHLITATGQRVTLRCSPRSGDLSVYWYQQSLDQGLQFLIQYYNGEERAKGNILERFSAQQFPDLHSELNLSSLELGDSALYFCASGVDPASGGKLFFGSGTQLSVL.

This clonotype was counted many times. J is TRBJ1-2 and V is TRBV9; tentatively, D is TRBD1 (5 bases). CDR1 and CDR2 (germline): SGDLS, YYNGEE. The V end was cut by 4 bases, the J end by 5 bases, with 15 bases between. The CDR3 length is 14 residues. CDR3 sequence (DNA): TGTGCCAGCAGCCTTCCGGGAGGGGTGTATGGCTACACCTTC. Translating it yields CASSLPGGVYGYTF.

This clonotype was recorded at least ten times. V gene TRBV9 combines with J gene TRBJ1-1; D gene ambiguous. Looked up from germline, CDR1 is SGDLS and CDR2 is YYNGEE. The CDR3 contains 12 residues. The V gene lost 3 bases and the J gene lost 5 bases, with 8 bases spanning the gap. CDR3 sequence reads: CASSDLGTEAFF. The CDR3 region has the DNA TGTGCCAGCAGCGACCTCGGGACTGAAGCTTTCTTT. Variable domain in full (rest from reference TRBV9 and TRBJ1-1): DSGVTQTPKHLITATGQRVTLRCSPRSGDLSVYWYQQSLDQGLQFLIQYYNGEERAKGNILERFSAQQFPDLHSELNLSSLELGDSALYFCASSDLGTEAFFGQGTRLTVV.

This clonotype counts as medium-sized (0.01 to 0.1%). The chain combines TRBV9 with TRBJ2-3, with unresolved D. The CDR3 totals 13 residues. Trimming removed 2 bases at V and 7 bases at J, with 11 bases between. Germline V CDR1 and CDR2: SGDLS, YYNGEE. CDR3 sequence reads: CASSVSSPNTQYF. CDR3 in DNA: TGTGCCAGCAGCGTCTCTTCCCCGAATACGCAGTATTTT.

By share, this clonotype counts as medium-sized. The rearrangement joins TRBV9 to TRBJ2-5; D is unresolved. This CDR3 is 13 amino acids long. The V gene lost 1 base and the J gene lost 5 bases, with 9 bases spanning the gap. Per the germline V gene, CDR1 is SGDLS and CDR2 is YYNGEE. CDR3 sequence: CASSVSSYETQYF. In DNA, the CDR3 is TGTGCCAGCAGCGTATCTAGTTATGAGACCCAGTACTTC. Full variable domain (outside the CDR3, taken from reference TRBV9 and TRBJ2-5): DSGVTQTPKHLITATGQRVTLRCSPRSGDLSVYWYQQSLDQGLQFLIQYYNGEERAKGNILERFSAQQFPDLHSELNLSSLELGDSALYFCASSVSSYETQYFGPGTRLLVL.

This clonotype was found many times. The gene calls are TRBV9 and TRBJ1-2, with a weak D call TRBD1 (6 bases). Germline values: CDR1 SGDLS, CDR2 YYNGEE. The ends were cut back, 4 bases at V and 6 bases at J, with 16 bases in the middle. This CDR3 is built from 14 residues. The CDR3 loop reads CASSRPTGLNGYTF. The CDR3 DNA sequence: TGTGCCAGCAGCCGACCGACAGGTCTAAATGGCTACACCTTC.

The sample holds a few counts of this clonotype. This could be a read error, since a much larger clone is one nucleotide away. The rearrangement uses TRBV9 and TRBJ2-1; tentative D call: TRBD2 (5 bases). The CDR3 has 18 amino acids. Looked up from germline, CDR1 is SGDLS and CDR2 is YYNGEE. V lost 1 base and J lost 4, with 21 bases in between. The CDR3 protein is CASSVRGSEGVTYNEQFF. For the CDR3, the DNA is TGTGCCAGCAGCGTACGGGGTAGCGAGGGCGTAACATACAATGAGCAGTTCTTC.

This clonotype was counted many times. This chain connects TRBV9 to TRBJ2-1; perhaps TRBD2 as D (5 bases). There are 13 residues in the CDR3. The V end was cut by 4 bases, the J end by 5 bases, with 10 bases between. The V gene's germline CDR1 is SGDLS and CDR2 YYNGEE. The CDR3 reads CASSPGENNEQFF. The CDR3 region has the DNA TGTGCCAGCAGCCCCGGGGAGAACAATGAGCAGTTCTTC.

This rearrangement joins TRBV9 to TRBJ2-1, with 13 bases lining up with TRBD2. V was pared by 10 bases and J by 0 bases, with 10 bases of the junction left unmatched. The CDR3 consists of 17 residues. Germline V gene sequence: CDR1 SGDLS, CDR2 YYNGEE. In DNA form, the CDR3 reads TGTGCCTCCAGGAGGGGACTAGCGGGAAACTCCTACAATGAGCAGTTCTTC. Translation: CASRRGLAGNSYNEQFF. Drawing the rest from reference TRBV9 and TRBJ2-1, the complete variable domain is DSGVTQTPKHLITATGQRVTLRCSPRSGDLSVYWYQQSLDQGLQFLIQYYNGEERAKGNILERFSAQQFPDLHSELNLSSLELGDSALYFCASRRGLAGNSYNEQFFGPGTRLTVL.

In this sample, this clonotype turned up many times. The rearrangement uses TRBV9 and TRBJ1-3; a weak D match, TRBD1 (6 bases). Per germline, CDR1 SGDLS and CDR2 YYNGEE. This CDR3 spans 13 amino acids. V was pared by 3 bases and J by 7 bases, with 11 bases between. Here the CDR3 reads CASSERGGNTIYF. The CDR3 nucleotides read TGTGCCAGCAGCGAACGAGGGGGGAACACCATATATTTT.

By proportion, this clonotype is medium-sized. The genes are TRBV9 and TRBJ2-3, with 9 bases fitting TRBD2. Germline trimming cut 0 bases from V and 1 base from J; bases unmatched to any gene: 3. Germline V gene sequence: CDR1 SGDLS, CDR2 YYNGEE. This CDR3 contains 16 residues. Here the CDR3 reads CASSVGAGGGTDTQYF. The DNA for the CDR3 is TGTGCCAGCAGCGTAGGGGCGGGAGGGGGCACAGATACGCAGTATTTT.

This clonotype is medium-sized (0.01 to 0.1%) within its sample. The chain recombines TRBV9 with TRBJ2-3, with D hard to call. This CDR3 is built from 12 residues. Germline CDR1 and CDR2: SGDLS and YYNGEE. V lost 3 bases and J 2 bases, leaving 4 bases between the germline ends. The CDR3 region is CASSADTDTQYF. The CDR3 DNA sequence: TGTGCCAGCAGCGCCGACACAGATACGCAGTATTTT.

Ten or more counts support this clonotype. CDR3 residues: CASRQFALNTEAFF. CDR3 nucleotides: TGTGCCAGCCGCCAGTTTGCTTTGAACACTGAAGCTTTCTTT. The chain combines TRBV9 with TRBJ1-1; unclear D gene. V lost 7 bases to trimming and J lost 0 bases, with 13 bases between them. The CDR3 is 14 residues long. Germline CDR1 is SGDLS and CDR2 is YYNGEE.

This clonotype has a count of ten or more. The rearrangement uses TRBV9 and TRBJ2-1, with TRBD2 identical over 8 bases. Germline lookup yields CDR1 SGDLS and CDR2 YYNGEE. There are 16 residues in the CDR3. With V trimmed by 7 bases and J by 7 bases, 16 bases remained unmatched. The CDR3, as DNA: TGTGCCAGCTCCCTACAGGTACTAGCGGCGATTAATGAGCAGTTCTTC. This codes for CASSLQVLAAINEQFF.

This clonotype was counted at least ten times. The gene calls are TRBV9 and TRBJ2-4, with 8 bases aligning to TRBD1. This CDR3 spans 18 amino acids. The ends lost 4 bases at V and 0 bases at J; junction bases unmatched: 12. Germline-derived CDR1 and CDR2 are SGDLS and YYNGEE. This CDR3 reads CASSRTGTGAVAKNIQYF. CDR3 DNA: TGTGCCAGCAGCAGAACCGGGACAGGCGCTGTAGCCAAAAACATTCAGTACTTC.

This clonotype was seen at least ten times. The genes are TRBV9 and TRBJ1-3, with D unresolved. V lost 1 base to trimming and J lost 3 bases, with 8 bases between them. The CDR3 runs to 14 residues. Germline V CDR1 and CDR2: SGDLS, YYNGEE. The CDR3 DNA sequence: TGTGCCAGCAGCGTAAGGGTAAATGGAAACACCATATATTTT. Encoded protein: CASSVRVNGNTIYF.

This clonotype was detected many times. V gene TRBV9 combines with J gene TRBJ2-3, with D perhaps TRBD1 (6 bases). This CDR3 is 15 amino acids long. The V and J ends lost 4 bases and 0 bases respectively, with 12 bases between them. Germline CDR1 and CDR2: SGDLS and YYNGEE. CDR3 nucleotides: TGTGCCAGCAGCTCACCGACAGGAAGCACAGATACGCAGTATTTT. Protein: CASSSPTGSTDTQYF.

This clonotype showed up many times. The chain combines TRBV9 with TRBJ2-1, with 13 bases that match TRBD2. The CDR3 runs 16 residues. J was trimmed by 8 bases and V by 4 bases; bases with no gene match: 9. Per germline, CDR1 SGDLS and CDR2 YYNGEE. DNA of the CDR3: TGTGCCAGCAGCCTTGGACTAGCGGGAGTCGAGGATGAGCAGTTCTTC. This sequence encodes CASSLGLAGVEDEQFF. The full variable domain, completed using reference TRBV9 and TRBJ2-1, is DSGVTQTPKHLITATGQRVTLRCSPRSGDLSVYWYQQSLDQGLQFLIQYYNGEERAKGNILERFSAQQFPDLHSELNLSSLELGDSALYFCASSLGLAGVEDEQFFGPGTRLTVL.

This clonotype was counted at least ten times. J is TRBJ2-3 and V is TRBV9; D call uncertain. The V end lost 1 base, the J end lost 0 bases, and 6 bases lay between the germline ends. In germline, CDR1 is SGDLS, CDR2 YYNGEE. The CDR3 spans 14 residues. CDR3 in DNA: TGTGCCAGCAGCGTAAGGTCTAGCACAGATACGCAGTATTTT. Translating gives CASSVRSSTDTQYF. The full variable domain, with the rest looked up from reference TRBV9 and TRBJ2-3, is DSGVTQTPKHLITATGQRVTLRCSPRSGDLSVYWYQQSLDQGLQFLIQYYNGEERAKGNILERFSAQQFPDLHSELNLSSLELGDSALYFCASSVRSSTDTQYFGPGTRLTVL.